The T cell receptor (beta chain) described here comes from a study of T cells after yellow fever vaccination. Overall study results and limits: Clonotypes found in both CD4 and CD8 compartments made up a small share. Primary-vaccination clones mostly resurfaced post-booster (about 95% CD4, around 88% CD8).

Researchers made TCR cDNA using 5'RACE template switching, and this step added a universal primer site and UMIs. Via MiXCR, TCRdb re-called the 5' RACE reads, giving one row per CDR3 protein. Of 250,000 or so distinct CDR3 sequences listed, roughly 3.5% are singletons. The sample holds many counts of this clonotype. Its antigen remains unknown. The CDR3 totals 14 residues. Looked up from germline, CDR1 is SGHRS and CDR2 is YFSETQ. Trimming pared 1 base from V and 5 bases from J, leaving 13 bases between. The TCR was taken from a man aged 18 to 29 who received the YFV17D yellow fever vaccine. Here the sequenced sample was PBMCs, taken 15 days after the yellow fever booster vaccination. The V gene is TRBV5-1, the J gene TRBJ2-7; maybe TRBD2 (6 bases). The CDR3 DNA reads TGCGCCAGCAGCTTGTTCCCGGGGGAAGACGAGCAGTACTTC. As protein: CASSLFPGEDEQYF. The entire variable domain, with the rest obtained from reference TRBV5-1 and TRBJ2-7, is as follows: KAGVTQTPRYLIKTRGQQVTLSCSPISGHRSVSWYQQTPGQGLQFLFEYFSETQRNKGNFPGRFSGRQFSNSRSEMNVSTLELGDSALYLCASSLFPGEDEQYFGPGTRLTVT.